This is a list of T cell receptor beta chains from one sample in a study of blood T cell repertoires in COVID-19. Profiled with immunoSEQ multiplex PCR; TCRdb holds only in-frame clones, not every one. Of approximately 450,000 clones listed, 75% to 90% are singletons. The sequencing input was PBMCs or T cells enriched from blood (not recorded which). Every receptor here comes from a man between 25 and 39 years old who had recovered from COVID-19. CDR3s include the opening cysteine and the closing phenylalanine or tryptophan. The D gene is left open where the match is weak. The size of a clone is reported for some rows only, either as once, few or many, or as a class for expanded clones.

clone size,D gene,V gene,J gene,CDR3 protein,CDR3 DNA
-,-,TRBV30,TRBJ1-4,CAWRRASLGEKLFF,TGTGCCTGGAGGCGGGCCTCCTTAGGTGAAAAACTGTTTTTT
-,TRBD2,TRBV10-2,TRBJ2-3,CASSEFGGRAGDTQYF,TGCGCCAGCAGTGAGTTTGGCGGGAGGGCCGGAGATACGCAGTATTTT
few,TRBD2,TRBV2,TRBJ2-1,CASRRLAGVGDNEQFF,TGTGCCAGCAGGAGACTAGCGGGAGTCGGCGACAATGAGCAGTTCTTC
-,TRBD1,TRBV5-5,TRBJ2-1,CASSLVGQGTGEQFF,TGTGCCAGCAGCTTGGTAGGACAGGGTACTGGTGAGCAGTTCTTC
few,TRBD1,TRBV19,TRBJ1-2,CASSGRTGVVYYGYTF,TGTGCCAGTAGTGGGCGGACAGGGGTCGTTTACTATGGCTACACCTTC
-,-,TRBV6-5,TRBJ1-1,CASSYSGSGSSEAFF,TGTGCCAGCAGTTACTCAGGAAGTGGGAGTTCGGAGGCTTTCTTT
-,-,TRBV7-6,TRBJ2-6,CASSLSMGSAGANVLTF,TGTGCCAGCAGCTTGTCTATGGGGAGCGCAGGGGCCAACGTCCTGACTTTC
-,-,TRBV7-2,TRBJ1-1,CASSPSGVNTEAFF,TGTGCCAGCAGCCCCTCCGGAGTAAACACTGAAGCTTTCTTT
-,TRBD2,TRBV7-2,TRBJ2-7,CASSYSGRFSYEQYF,TGTGCCAGCAGTTATAGCGGGAGGTTCAGCTACGAGCAGTACTTC
-,TRBD1,TRBV7-7,TRBJ1-3,CASSSGTGAGNTIYF,TGTGCCAGCAGCTCCGGGACAGGGGCCGGAAACACCATATATTTT
-,-,TRBV29-1,TRBJ2-5,CSVYRDRETQYF,TGCAGCGTTTACAGGGATCGGGAGACCCAGTACTTC
-,-,TRBV6-5,TRBJ1-2,CASSPLGQNYGYTF,TGTGCCAGCAGTCCCCTCGGACAGAACTATGGCTACACCTTC
-,TRBD1,TRBV2,TRBJ1-5,CASSRQGSSNQPQHF,TGTGCCAGCAGTAGACAGGGTTCAAGCAATCAGCCCCAGCATTTT
-,TRBD2,TRBV5-1,TRBJ2-7,CASSLTTSGNSGVFYEQYF,TGCGCCAGCAGCTTAACGACTAGCGGGAACAGCGGGGTTTTTTACGAGCAGTACTTC
-,-,TRBV29-1,TRBJ2-3,CSVVVVGGKRIASTDTQYF,TGCAGCGTTGTGGTCGTCGGGGGAAAGAGGATAGCCAGCACAGATACGCAGTATTTT
-,-,TRBV6-5,TRBJ2-2,CASSSGSETGELFF,TGTGCCAGCAGCTCCGGGAGTGAGACCGGGGAGCTGTTTTTT
-,TRBD1,TRBV11-2,TRBJ2-7,CASSRETGGSYEQYF,TGTGCCAGCAGCCGAGAGACAGGGGGCTCCTACGAGCAGTACTTC
-,TRBD1,TRBV11-2,TRBJ2-3,CASSLGNRGSTDTQYF,TGTGCCAGCAGCTTGGGGAACAGGGGAAGCACAGATACGCAGTATTTT
-,-,TRBV27,TRBJ2-7,CASSLAGDGTYEQYF,TGTGCCAGCAGTTTAGCAGGGGATGGAACCTACGAGCAGTACTTC
few,TRBD2,TRBV2,TRBJ2-1,CASSVTSGSYNEQFF,TGTGCCAGCAGTGTTACTAGCGGGAGCTACAATGAGCAGTTCTTC
-,-,TRBV19,TRBJ2-1,CASSPASYSYNEQFF,TGTGCCAGTAGCCCCGCGAGCTACTCCTACAATGAGCAGTTCTTC
-,TRBD2,TRBV27,TRBJ2-1,CASSLTNPGTGGPEVEQFF,TGTGCCAGCAGTTTAACGAACCCCGGGACGGGAGGGCCAGAGGTTGAGCAGTTCTTC
-,TRBD1,TRBV5-1,TRBJ1-1,CASSLEGTGNTEAFF,TGCGCCAGCAGCTTGGAAGGGACAGGGAACACTGAAGCTTTCTTT
-,TRBD1,TRBV5-1,TRBJ1-1,CASRETGLNTEAFF,TGCGCCAGCCGGGAGACAGGGCTCAACACTGAAGCTTTCTTT
-,TRBD1,TRBV11-2,TRBJ2-5,CASSQDRGPQETQYF,TGTGCCAGCAGCCAAGACAGGGGGCCCCAAGAGACCCAGTACTTC
-,-,TRBV19,TRBJ1-5,CASSTLRRGGNQPQHF,TGTGCCAGTAGTACACTCCGCAGGGGCGGCAATCAGCCCCAGCATTTT
-,TRBD2,TRBV7-2,TRBJ2-7,CASSLKAGGHEQYF,TGTGCCAGCAGCTTAAAAGCGGGAGGCCACGAGCAGTACTTC
-,-,TRBV10-3,TRBJ1-1,CASGENTEAFF,TGTGCCTCCGGGGAGAACACTGAAGCTTTCTTT
-,TRBD2,TRBV15,TRBJ2-7,CATSSGTTTYEQYF,TGTGCCACCAGCAGCGGGACTACCACCTACGAGCAGTACTTC
-,TRBD2,TRBV5-4,TRBJ2-3,CASSSVAGGSGDTQYF,TGTGCCAGCAGCTCCGTTGCGGGAGGGTCGGGAGATACGCAGTATTTT
-,-,TRBV4-1,TRBJ2-7,CASSQTRSSYEQYF,TGCGCCAGCAGCCAAACTAGAAGCTCCTACGAGCAGTACTTC
few,-,TRBV2,TRBJ1-5,CADQQGSDQPQHF,TGTGCCGACCAGCAGGGATCAGATCAGCCCCAGCATTTT
-,TRBD1,TRBV6-6,TRBJ2-1,CASRGADRGYNEQFF,TGTGCCAGCAGGGGGGCGGACAGGGGTTACAATGAGCAGTTCTTC
-,TRBD1,TRBV4-1,TRBJ2-2,CASSEGQALNTGELFF,TGCGCCAGCAGCGAAGGACAGGCCCTGAACACCGGGGAGCTGTTTTTT
-,TRBD1,TRBV30,TRBJ1-1,CAWSVPGQFPEAFF,TGTGCCTGGAGTGTCCCGGGACAGTTCCCTGAAGCTTTCTTT
-,TRBD2,TRBV9,TRBJ2-7,CASSPTDVSGSEQYF,TGTGCCAGCAGCCCCACTGACGTGAGCGGGAGCGAGCAGTACTTC
-,-,TRBV18,TRBJ2-7,CASSQNQGSGEQYF,TGTGCCAGCTCCCAAAATCAGGGGTCTGGCGAGCAGTACTTC
-,-,TRBV7-9,TRBJ2-2,CASSGGGGDLGELFF,TGTGCCAGCAGCGGTGGAGGAGGGGATTTAGGGGAGCTGTTTTTT
-,TRBD1,TRBV5-5,TRBJ1-5,CASSLDTGAGGNQPQHF,TGTGCCAGCAGCTTGGATACAGGGGCCGGGGGCAATCAGCCCCAGCATTTT
-,TRBD1,TRBV28,TRBJ1-6,CASSSGQGGGSPLHF,TGTGCCAGCAGTTCAGGACAGGGAGGTGGGTCACCCCTCCACTTT
-,-,TRBV12-5,TRBJ1-1,CASGLSGLAFF,TGTGCTAGTGGTTTGTCAGGGTTGGCTTTCTTT
-,-,TRBV27,TRBJ2-2,CASKRDSDTGELFF,TGTGCCAGCAAGAGAGACTCAGACACCGGGGAGCTGTTTTTT
-,-,TRBV29-1,TRBJ1-2,CSVLGAANYGYTF,TGCAGCGTTCTGGGGGCGGCTAACTATGGCTACACCTTC
-,-,TRBV30,TRBJ1-4,CAWSPGGRDNEKLFF,TGTGCCTGGAGCCCCGGGGGGCGGGATAATGAAAAACTGTTTTTT
-,-,TRBV6-5,TRBJ1-2,CASTPLTSLDYGYTF,TGTGCCAGCACCCCCCTTACGAGTCTGGACTATGGCTACACCTTC
-,TRBD1,TRBV3-1/TRBV3-2,TRBJ1-3,CASSHLTTGEVFGNTIYF,TGTGCCAGCAGCCACCTCACGACAGGGGAAGTATTTGGAAACACCATATATTTT
once,-,TRBV5-4,TRBJ1-5,CASSWEGAEPQHF,TGTGCCAGCAGCTGGGAGGGTGCTGAGCCCCAGCATTTT
-,-,TRBV27,TRBJ1-5,CASSLTGNQPQHF,TGTGCCAGCAGTCTAACAGGGAATCAGCCCCAGCATTTT
few,TRBD1,TRBV25-1,TRBJ2-7,CAIPTRQGEYEQYF,TGTGCCATCCCCACCCGGCAGGGGGAGTACGAGCAGTACTTC
once,-,TRBV18,TRBJ1-4,CASSPSGPATNEKLFF,TGTGCCAGCTCACCAAGCGGGCCGGCAACTAATGAAAAACTGTTTTTT
-,-,TRBV24-1,TRBJ2-5,CATSEHREKETQYF,TGTGCCACCAGTGAACACAGGGAAAAAGAGACCCAGTACTTC
few,TRBD2,TRBV9,TRBJ2-5,CASSVDPGGGETQYF,TGTGCCAGCAGCGTAGATCCGGGAGGAGGGGAGACCCAGTACTTC
-,TRBD1,TRBV28,TRBJ2-1,CASSETGVGFKHYNEQFF,TGTGCCAGCAGTGAGACAGGGGTGGGCTTCAAACACTACAATGAGCAGTTCTTC